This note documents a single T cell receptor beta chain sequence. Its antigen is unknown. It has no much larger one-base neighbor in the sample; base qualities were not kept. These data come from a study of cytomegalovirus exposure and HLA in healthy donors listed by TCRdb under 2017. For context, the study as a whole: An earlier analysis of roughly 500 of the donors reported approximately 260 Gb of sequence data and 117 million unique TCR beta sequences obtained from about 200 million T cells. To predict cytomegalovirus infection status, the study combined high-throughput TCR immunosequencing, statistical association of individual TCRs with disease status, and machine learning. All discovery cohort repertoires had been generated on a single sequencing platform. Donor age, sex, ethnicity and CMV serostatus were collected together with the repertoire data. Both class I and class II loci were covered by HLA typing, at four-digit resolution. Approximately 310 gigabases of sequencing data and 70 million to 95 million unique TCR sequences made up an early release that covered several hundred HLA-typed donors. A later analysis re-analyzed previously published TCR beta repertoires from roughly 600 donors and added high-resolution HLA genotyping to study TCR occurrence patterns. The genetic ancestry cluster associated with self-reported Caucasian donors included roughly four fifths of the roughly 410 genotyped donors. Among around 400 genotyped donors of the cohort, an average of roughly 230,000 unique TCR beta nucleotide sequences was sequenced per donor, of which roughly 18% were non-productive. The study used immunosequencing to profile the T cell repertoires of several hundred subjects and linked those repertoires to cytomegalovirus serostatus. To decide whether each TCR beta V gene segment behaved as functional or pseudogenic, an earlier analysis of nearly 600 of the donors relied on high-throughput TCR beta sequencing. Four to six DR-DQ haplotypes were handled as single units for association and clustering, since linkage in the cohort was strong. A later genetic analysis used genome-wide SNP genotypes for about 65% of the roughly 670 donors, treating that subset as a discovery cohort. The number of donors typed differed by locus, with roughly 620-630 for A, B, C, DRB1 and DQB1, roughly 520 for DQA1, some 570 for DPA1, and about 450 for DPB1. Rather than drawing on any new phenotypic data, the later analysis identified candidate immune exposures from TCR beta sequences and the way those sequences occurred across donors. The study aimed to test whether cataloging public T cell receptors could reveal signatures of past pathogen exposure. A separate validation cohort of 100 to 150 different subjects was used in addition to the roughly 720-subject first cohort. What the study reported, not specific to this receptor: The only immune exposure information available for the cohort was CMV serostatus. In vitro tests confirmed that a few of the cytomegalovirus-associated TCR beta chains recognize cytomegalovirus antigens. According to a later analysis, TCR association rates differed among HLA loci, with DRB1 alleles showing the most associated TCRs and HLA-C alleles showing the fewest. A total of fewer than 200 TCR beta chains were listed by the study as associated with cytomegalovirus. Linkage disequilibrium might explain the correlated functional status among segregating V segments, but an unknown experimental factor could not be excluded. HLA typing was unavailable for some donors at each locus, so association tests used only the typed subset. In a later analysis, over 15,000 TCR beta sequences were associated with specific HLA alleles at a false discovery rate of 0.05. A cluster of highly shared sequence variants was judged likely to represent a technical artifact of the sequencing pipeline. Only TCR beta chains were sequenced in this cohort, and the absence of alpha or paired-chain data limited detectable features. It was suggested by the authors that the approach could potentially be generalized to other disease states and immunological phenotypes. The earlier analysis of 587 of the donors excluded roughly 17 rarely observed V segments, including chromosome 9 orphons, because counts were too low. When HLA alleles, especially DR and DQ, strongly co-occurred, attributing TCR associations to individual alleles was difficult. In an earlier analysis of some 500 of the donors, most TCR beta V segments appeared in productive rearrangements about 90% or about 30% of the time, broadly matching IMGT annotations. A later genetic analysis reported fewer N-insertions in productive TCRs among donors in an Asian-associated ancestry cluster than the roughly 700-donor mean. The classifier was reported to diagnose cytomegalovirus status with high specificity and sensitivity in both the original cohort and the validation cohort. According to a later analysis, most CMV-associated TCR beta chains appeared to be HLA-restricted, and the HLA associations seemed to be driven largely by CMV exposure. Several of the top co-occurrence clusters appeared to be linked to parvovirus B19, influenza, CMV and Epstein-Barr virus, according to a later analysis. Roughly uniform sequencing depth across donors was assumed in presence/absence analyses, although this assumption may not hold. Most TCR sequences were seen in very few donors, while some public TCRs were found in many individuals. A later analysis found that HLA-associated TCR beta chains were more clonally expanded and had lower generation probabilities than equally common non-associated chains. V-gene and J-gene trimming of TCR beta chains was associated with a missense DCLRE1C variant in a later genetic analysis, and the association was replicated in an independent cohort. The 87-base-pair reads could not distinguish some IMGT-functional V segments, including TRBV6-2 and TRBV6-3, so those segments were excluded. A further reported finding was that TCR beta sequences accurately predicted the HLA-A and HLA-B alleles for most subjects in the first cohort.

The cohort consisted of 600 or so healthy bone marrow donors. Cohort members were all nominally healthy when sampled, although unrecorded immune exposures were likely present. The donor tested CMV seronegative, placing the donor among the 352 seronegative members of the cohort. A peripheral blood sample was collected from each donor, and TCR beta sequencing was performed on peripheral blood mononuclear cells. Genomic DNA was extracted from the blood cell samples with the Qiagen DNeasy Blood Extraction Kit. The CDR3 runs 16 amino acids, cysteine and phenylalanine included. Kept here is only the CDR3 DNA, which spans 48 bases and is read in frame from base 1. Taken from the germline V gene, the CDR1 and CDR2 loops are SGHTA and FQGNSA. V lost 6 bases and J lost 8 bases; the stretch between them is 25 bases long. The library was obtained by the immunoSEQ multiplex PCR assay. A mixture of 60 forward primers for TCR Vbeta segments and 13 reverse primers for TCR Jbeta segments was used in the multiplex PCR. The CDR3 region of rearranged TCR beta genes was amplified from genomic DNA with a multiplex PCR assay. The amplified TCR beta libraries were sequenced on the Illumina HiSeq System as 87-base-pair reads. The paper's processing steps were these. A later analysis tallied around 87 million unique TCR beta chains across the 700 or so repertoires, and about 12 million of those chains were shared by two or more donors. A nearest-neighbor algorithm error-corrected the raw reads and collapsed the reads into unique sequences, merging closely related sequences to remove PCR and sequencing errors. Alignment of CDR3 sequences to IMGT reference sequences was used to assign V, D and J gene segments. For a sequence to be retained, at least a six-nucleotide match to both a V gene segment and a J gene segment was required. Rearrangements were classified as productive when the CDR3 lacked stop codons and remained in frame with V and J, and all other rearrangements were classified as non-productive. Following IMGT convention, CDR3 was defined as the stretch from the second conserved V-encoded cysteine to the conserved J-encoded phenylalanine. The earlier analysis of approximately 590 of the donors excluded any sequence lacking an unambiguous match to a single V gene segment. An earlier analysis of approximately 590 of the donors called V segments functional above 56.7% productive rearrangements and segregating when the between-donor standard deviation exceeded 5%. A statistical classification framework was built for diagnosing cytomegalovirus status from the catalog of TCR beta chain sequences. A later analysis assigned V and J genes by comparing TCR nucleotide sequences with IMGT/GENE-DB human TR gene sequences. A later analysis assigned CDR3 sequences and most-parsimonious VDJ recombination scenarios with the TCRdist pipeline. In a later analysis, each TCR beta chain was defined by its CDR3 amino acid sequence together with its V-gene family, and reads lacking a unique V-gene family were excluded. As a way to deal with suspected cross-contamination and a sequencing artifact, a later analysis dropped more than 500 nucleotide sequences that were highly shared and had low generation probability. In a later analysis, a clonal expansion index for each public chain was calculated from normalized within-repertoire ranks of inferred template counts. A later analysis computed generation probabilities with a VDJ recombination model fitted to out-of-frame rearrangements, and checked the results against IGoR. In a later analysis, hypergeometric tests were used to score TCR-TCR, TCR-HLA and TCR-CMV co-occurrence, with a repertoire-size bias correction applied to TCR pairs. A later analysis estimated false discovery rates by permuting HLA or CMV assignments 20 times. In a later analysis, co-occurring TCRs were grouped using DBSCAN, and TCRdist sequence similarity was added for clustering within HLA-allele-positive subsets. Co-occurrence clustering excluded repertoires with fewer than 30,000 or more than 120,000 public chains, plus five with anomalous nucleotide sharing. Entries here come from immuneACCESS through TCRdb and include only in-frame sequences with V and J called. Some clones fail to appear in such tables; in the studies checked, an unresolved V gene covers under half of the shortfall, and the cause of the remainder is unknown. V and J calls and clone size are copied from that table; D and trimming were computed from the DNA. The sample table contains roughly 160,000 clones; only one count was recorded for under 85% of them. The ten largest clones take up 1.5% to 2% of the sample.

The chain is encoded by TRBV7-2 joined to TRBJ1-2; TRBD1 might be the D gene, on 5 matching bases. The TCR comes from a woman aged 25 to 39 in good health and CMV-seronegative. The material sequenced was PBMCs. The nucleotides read TGTGCCAGCAGACTTTACGGGGGGACGAGTAAGAGCGGCTACACCTTC. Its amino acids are CASRLYGGTSKSGYTF. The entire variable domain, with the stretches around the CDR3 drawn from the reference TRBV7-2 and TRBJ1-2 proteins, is GAGVSQSPSNKVTEKGKDVELRCDPISGHTALYWYRQSLGQGLEFLIYFQGNSAPDKSGLPSDRFSAERTGGSVSTLTIQRTQQEDSAVYLCASRLYGGTSKSGYTFGSGTRLTVV.